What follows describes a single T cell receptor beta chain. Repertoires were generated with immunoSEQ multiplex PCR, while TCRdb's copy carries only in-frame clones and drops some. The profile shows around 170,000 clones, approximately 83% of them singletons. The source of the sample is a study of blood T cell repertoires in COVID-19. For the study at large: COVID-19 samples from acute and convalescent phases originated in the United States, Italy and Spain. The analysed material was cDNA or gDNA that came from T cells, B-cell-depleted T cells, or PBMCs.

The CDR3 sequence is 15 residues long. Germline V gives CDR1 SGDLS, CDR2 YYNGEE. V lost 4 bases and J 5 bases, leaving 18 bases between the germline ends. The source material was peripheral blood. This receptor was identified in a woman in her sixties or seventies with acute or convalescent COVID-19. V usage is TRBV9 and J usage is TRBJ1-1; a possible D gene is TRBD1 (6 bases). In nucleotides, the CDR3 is TGTGCCAGCAGCCCTCGGACAGCTCGGGGTACTGAAGCTTTCTTT. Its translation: CASSPRTARGTEAFF.